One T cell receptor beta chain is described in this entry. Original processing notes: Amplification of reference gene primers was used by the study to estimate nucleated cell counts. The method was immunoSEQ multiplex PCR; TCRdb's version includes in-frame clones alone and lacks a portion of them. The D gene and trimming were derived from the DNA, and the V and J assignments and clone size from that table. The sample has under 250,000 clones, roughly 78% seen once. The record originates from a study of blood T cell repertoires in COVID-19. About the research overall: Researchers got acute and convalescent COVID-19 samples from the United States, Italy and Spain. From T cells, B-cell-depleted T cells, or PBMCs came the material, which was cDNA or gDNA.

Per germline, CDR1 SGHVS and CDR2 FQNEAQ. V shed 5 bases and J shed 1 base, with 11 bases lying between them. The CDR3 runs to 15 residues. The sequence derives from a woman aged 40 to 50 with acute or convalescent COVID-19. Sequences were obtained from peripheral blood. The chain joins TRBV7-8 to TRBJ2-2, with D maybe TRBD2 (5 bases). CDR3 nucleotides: TGTGCCAGCAGCCTCCCCACTAGGAACACCGGGGAGCTGTTTTTT. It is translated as CASSLPTRNTGELFF.